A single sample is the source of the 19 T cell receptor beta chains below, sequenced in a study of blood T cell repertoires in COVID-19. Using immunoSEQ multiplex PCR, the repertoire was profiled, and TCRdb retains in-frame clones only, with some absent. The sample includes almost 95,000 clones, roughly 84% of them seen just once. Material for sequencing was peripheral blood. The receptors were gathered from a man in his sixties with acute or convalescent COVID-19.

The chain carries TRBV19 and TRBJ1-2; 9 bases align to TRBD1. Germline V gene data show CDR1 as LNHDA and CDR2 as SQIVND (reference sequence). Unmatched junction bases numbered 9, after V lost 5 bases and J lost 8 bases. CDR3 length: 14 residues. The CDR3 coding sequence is TGTGCCAGTAGTCTGGGACAGGGTGGAAAAGGCTACACCTTC. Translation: CASSLGQGGKGYTF.

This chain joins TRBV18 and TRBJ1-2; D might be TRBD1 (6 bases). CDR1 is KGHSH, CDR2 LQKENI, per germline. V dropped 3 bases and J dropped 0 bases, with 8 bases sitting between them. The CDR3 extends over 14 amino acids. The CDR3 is CASSPGQTNYGYTF. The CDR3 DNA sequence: TGTGCCAGCTCACCTGGACAGACTAACTATGGCTACACCTTC. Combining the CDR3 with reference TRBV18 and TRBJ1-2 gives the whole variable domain NAGVMQNPRHLVRRRGQEARLRCSPMKGHSHVYWYRQLPEEGLKFMVYLQKENIIDESGMPKERFSAEFPKEGPSILRIQQVVRGDSAAYFCASSPGQTNYGYTFGSGTRLTVV.

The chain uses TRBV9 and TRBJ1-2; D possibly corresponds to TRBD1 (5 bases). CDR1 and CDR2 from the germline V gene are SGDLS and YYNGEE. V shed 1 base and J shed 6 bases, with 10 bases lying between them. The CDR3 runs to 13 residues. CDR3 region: CASSVTGVDGYTF. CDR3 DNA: TGTGCCAGCAGCGTAACGGGGGTGGATGGCTACACCTTC.

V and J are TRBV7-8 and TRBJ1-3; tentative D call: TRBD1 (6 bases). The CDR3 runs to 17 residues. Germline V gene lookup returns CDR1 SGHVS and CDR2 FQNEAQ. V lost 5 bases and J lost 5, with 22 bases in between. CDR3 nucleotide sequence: TGTGCCAGCAGCCCGAGCCTTCCCGCAGGGGTCAGAAACACCATATATTTT. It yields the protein CASSPSLPAGVRNTIYF.

This chain's CDR3 is CAGAHSTNEKLFF. The CDR3, as DNA: TGTGCCGGGGCTCATTCAACTAATGAAAAACTGTTTTTT. The rearrangement joins TRBV30 to TRBJ1-4, with D perhaps TRBD1 (5 bases). V lost 8 bases and J 0 bases, leaving 10 bases between the germline ends. The CDR3 has 13 amino acids. CDR1 is GTSNPN and CDR2 is SVGIG in the germline V gene (reference sequence).

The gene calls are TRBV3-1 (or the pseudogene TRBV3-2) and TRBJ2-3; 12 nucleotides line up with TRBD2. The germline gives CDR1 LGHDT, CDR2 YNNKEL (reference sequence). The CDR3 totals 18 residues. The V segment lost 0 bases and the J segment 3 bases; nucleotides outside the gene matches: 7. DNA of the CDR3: TGTGCCAGCAGCCAAGAAGGGACTAGCGGGCGACCTACAGATACGCAGTATTTT. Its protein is CASSQEGTSGRPTDTQYF.

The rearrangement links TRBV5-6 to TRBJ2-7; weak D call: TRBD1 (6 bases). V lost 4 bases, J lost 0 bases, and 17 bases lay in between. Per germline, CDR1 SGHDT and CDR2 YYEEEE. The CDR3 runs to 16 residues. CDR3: CASSEETGTFSYEQYF. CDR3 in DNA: TGTGCCAGCAGCGAGGAGACAGGAACCTTCTCCTACGAGCAGTACTTC.

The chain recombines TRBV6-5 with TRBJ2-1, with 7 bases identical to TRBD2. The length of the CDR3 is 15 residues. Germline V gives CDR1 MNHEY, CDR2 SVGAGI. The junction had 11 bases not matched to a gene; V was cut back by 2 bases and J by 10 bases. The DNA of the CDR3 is TGTGCCAGCAGTTACGGGCAGGGAGGGTCAGAAGAGCAGTTCTTC. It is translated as CASSYGQGGSEEQFF.

The CDR3 region is CASSSLGNEQFF. For the CDR3, the DNA is TGTGCCAGCAGTTCTCTAGGAAATGAGCAGTTCTTC. V and J are TRBV6-5 and TRBJ2-1, with D unresolved. CDR1 and CDR2 (germline): MNHEY, SVGAGI. CDR3 length: 12 amino acids. Trimming shortened V by 4 bases and J by 7 bases, and 8 bases separated the two germline ends.

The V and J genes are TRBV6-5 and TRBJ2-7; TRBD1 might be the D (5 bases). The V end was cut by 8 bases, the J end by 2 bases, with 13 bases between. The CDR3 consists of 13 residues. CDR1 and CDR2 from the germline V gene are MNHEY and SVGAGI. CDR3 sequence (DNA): TGTGCCAGCTTTAAAGGGGATACCTACGAGCAGTACTTC. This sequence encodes CASFKGDTYEQYF.

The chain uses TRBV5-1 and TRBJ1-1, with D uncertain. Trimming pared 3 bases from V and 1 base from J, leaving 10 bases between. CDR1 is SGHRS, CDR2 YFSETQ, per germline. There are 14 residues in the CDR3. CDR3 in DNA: TGCGCCAGCAGCTCACTATCAGAGAACACTGAAGCTTTCTTT. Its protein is CASSSLSENTEAFF.

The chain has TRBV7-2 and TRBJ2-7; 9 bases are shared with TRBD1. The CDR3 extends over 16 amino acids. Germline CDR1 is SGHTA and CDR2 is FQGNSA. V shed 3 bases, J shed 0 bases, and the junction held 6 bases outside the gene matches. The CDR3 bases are TGTGCCAGCAGCTTTCCAGGGACAGGGAGCTCCTACGAGCAGTACTTC. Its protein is CASSFPGTGSSYEQYF.

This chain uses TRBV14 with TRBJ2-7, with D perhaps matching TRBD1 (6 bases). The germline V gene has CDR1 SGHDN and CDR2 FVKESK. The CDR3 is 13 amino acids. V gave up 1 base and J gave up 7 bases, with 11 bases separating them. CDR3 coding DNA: TGTGCCAGCAGCCAAGTTGGCCAGGGGGAGCAGTACTTC. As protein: CASSQVGQGEQYF.

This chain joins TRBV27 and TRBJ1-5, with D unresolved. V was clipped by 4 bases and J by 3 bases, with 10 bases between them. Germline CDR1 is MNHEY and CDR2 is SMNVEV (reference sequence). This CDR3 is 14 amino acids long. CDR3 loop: CASSYMGSNQPQHF. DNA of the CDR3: TGTGCCAGCAGTTATATGGGCTCCAATCAGCCCCAGCATTTT.

CDR3: CASSPGQLNTEAFF. The CDR3 DNA follows: TGTGCCAGCAGCCCGGGACAGTTAAACACTGAAGCTTTCTTT. This chain connects TRBV7-3 to TRBJ1-1; 7 bases agree with TRBD1. The CDR3 length is 14 residues. After removal of 5 bases from V and 2 bases from J, the junction contained 5 bases not matched to a gene. From germline, CDR1 is SGHTA and CDR2 FQGTGA.

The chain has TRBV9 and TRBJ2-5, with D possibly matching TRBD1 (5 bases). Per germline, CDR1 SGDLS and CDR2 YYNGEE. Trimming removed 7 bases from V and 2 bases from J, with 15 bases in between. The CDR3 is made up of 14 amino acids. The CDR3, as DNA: TGTGCCAGCTCGCAGGGAAGTTTTCAAGAGACCCAGTACTTC. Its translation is CASSQGSFQETQYF.

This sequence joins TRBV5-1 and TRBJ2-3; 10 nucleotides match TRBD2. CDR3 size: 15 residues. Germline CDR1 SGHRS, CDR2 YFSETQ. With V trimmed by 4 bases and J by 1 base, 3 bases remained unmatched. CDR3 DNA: TGCGCCAGCAGCGTACTAGCGGGGCGCACAGATACGCAGTATTTT. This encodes CASSVLAGRTDTQYF.

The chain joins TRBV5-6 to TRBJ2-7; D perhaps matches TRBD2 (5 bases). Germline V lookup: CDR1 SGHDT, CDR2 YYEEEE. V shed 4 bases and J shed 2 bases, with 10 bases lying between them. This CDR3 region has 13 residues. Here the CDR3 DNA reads TGTGCCAGCAGCGTCGGGGTTACCTACGAGCAGTACTTC. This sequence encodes CASSVGVTYEQYF. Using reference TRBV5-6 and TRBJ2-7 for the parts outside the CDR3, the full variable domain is DAGVTQSPTHLIKTRGQQVTLRCSPKSGHDTVSWYQQALGQGPQFIFQYYEEEERQRGNFPDRFSGHQFPNYSSELNVNALLLGDSALYLCASSVGVTYEQYFGPGTRLTVT.

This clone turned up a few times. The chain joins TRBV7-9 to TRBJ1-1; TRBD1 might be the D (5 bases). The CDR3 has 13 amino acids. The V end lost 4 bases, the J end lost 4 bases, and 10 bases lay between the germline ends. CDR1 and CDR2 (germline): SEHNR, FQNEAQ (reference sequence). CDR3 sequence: CASSWGSGTEAFF. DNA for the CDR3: TGTGCCAGCAGCTGGGGCAGTGGCACTGAAGCTTTCTTT. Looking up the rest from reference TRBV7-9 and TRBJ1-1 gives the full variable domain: DTGVSQNPRHKITKRGQNVTFRCDPISEHNRLYWYRQTLGQGPEFLTYFQNEAQLEKSRLLSDRFSAERPKGSFSTLEIQRTEQGDSAMYLCASSWGSGTEAFFGQGTRLTVV.